Below are 10 T cell receptor beta chains sequenced from a single sample in a study of T cell responses to AZD1222 COVID-19 vaccine. The data were produced by immunoSEQ multiplex PCR, yet TCRdb's version contains in-frame clones alone and is incomplete. This table holds just over 150,000 clones, about nine tenths found once. The sequencing used peripheral blood, collected on day 0 of AZD1222 vaccination. The origin of the receptors is an adult in good health.

The chain's CDR3 is CASSLLSSGNTGELFF. The CDR3 DNA reads as TGTGCCAGCAGTTTACTATCTAGCGGTAACACCGGGGAGCTGTTTTTT. V usage is TRBV27 and J usage is TRBJ2-2; 7 bases fit TRBD2. This CDR3 spans 16 amino acids. V dropped 2 bases and J dropped 2; count of bases not matched to a gene: 5. Per the germline V gene, CDR1 is MNHEY and CDR2 is SMNVEV (reference sequence).

The rearrangement uses TRBV19 and TRBJ2-3, with a possible D match to TRBD1 (5 bases). The germline gives CDR1 LNHDA, CDR2 SQIVND (reference sequence). The CDR3 is 16 residues long. Trimming took off 5 bases at V and 3 bases at J, with 18 bases between the two ends. This CDR3 reads CASSLTPSRQTDTQYF. The CDR3 DNA reads as TGTGCCAGTAGTTTAACCCCGTCCCGACAGACAGATACGCAGTATTTT.

V is TRBV28 and J is TRBJ1-5; 8 nucleotides line up with TRBD1. Germline CDR1 and CDR2: MDHEN and SYDVKM. CDR3 length: 14 amino acids. The junction had 8 bases not matched to a gene; V was cut back by 6 bases and J by 7 bases. The CDR3 reads CASRVGQGGQPQHF. Written as DNA, the CDR3 is TGTGCCAGCAGGGTCGGACAGGGTGGGCAGCCCCAGCATTTT.

CDR3 loop: CASRETGNTEAFF. In DNA, the CDR3 is TGTGCCAGCAGGGAGACAGGGAACACTGAAGCTTTCTTT. The chain couples TRBV7-3 to TRBJ1-1; the D gene is possibly TRBD1 (6 bases). The CDR3 spans 13 residues. V was cut by 6 bases and J by 1 base, with 9 bases left in between. Looked up from germline, CDR1 is SGHTA and CDR2 is FQGTGA.

The chain carries TRBV7-9 and TRBJ2-1, with D hard to call. This CDR3 has 12 amino acids. Looked up from germline, CDR1 is SEHNR and CDR2 is FQNEAQ (reference sequence). V was trimmed by 5 bases and J by 9 bases, leaving 11 bases between them. The CDR3, as DNA: TGTGCCAGCAGCCCCGTGGGCCGTGAGCAGTTCTTC. Encoded protein: CASSPVGREQFF.

This clone was seen a few times. The chain is built from TRBV19 and TRBJ1-2; TRBD1 matches 10 bases. The ends lost 5 bases at V and 4 bases at J; junction bases unmatched: 7. Germline V gene lookup returns CDR1 LNHDA and CDR2 SQIVND (reference sequence). The CDR3 is made up of 15 amino acids. In DNA, the CDR3 is TGTGCCAGTAGTCATGGGACAGGGGCGTTCTATGGCTACACCTTC. Its translation is CASSHGTGAFYGYTF.

The rearrangement joins TRBV7-9 to TRBJ2-1; D assignment may be TRBD1 or TRBD2 (7 bases each). Trimming shortened V by 4 bases and J by 5 bases, and 15 bases separated the two germline ends. This CDR3 spans 15 amino acids. Germline CDR1 SEHNR, CDR2 FQNEAQ (reference sequence). The CDR3 region has the DNA TGTGCCAGCAGCTCCTACAGGGGAGGGGACAATGAGCAGTTCTTC. Translated, it gives CASSSYRGGDNEQFF.

The rearrangement joins TRBV27 to TRBJ1-2; 8 bases agree with TRBD1. V lost 6 bases to trimming and J lost 3 bases; unmatched junction nucleotides: 21. Looked up from germline, CDR1 is MNHEY and CDR2 is SMNVEV (reference sequence). This CDR3 comprises 19 residues. The CDR3, as DNA: TGTGCCAGCAGCCTACTTAGGACAGGGTTGATGAGAAGTCACTATGGCTACACCTTC. Protein sequence: CASSLLRTGLMRSHYGYTF.

The rearrangement uses TRBV18 and TRBJ2-1; 10 nucleotides align to TRBD2. The CDR3 is 14 amino acids. J was trimmed by 2 bases and V by 5 bases; bases with no gene match: 0. Germline CDR1 and CDR2: KGHSH and LQKENI. The CDR3 bases are TGTGCCAGCTCAACTAGCGGGGCCTACAATGAGCAGTTCTTC. The encoded protein is CASSTSGAYNEQFF.

The V gene is TRBV18, the J gene TRBJ2-2; 7 bases line up with TRBD1. The CDR3 sequence is 15 residues long. Germline values: CDR1 KGHSH, CDR2 LQKENI. Trimming removed 2 bases from V and 0 bases from J; junction bases left unmatched: 0. The CDR3 is CASSPTGANTGELFF. In nucleotides, the CDR3 is TGTGCCAGCTCACCAACAGGGGCGAACACCGGGGAGCTGTTTTTT.